These 5 T cell receptor beta chains share one sample of origin, sequenced in a study of shared clonotypes between healthy human individuals. The protocol was immunoSEQ multiplex PCR, while the TCRdb copy is restricted to in-frame clones and leaves out a portion. This table has about 680,000 clones, 60% to 75% appearing once. Sequenced material: memory CD4+ T cells sorted from blood. Subset specified: CD45RA-negative fraction. These receptors came from a woman in her twenties or thirties in good health.

The chain recombines TRBV4-1 with TRBJ2-1, with D possibly matching TRBD2 (5 bases). The germline V gene encodes CDR1 MGHRA and CDR2 YSYEKL. V dropped 2 bases and J dropped 4 bases, with 12 bases sitting between them. The CDR3 sequence is 15 residues long. CDR3 protein: CASSQLFDYYNEQFF. In DNA form, the CDR3 reads TGCGCCAGCAGCCAACTCTTCGACTATTACAATGAGCAGTTCTTC.

The chain combines TRBV27 with TRBJ2-1; the D is unclear. Germline CDR1 MNHEY, CDR2 SMNVEV (reference sequence). The CDR3 is 12 amino acids. V was pared by 11 bases and J by 14 bases, with 22 bases between. The CDR3 is CAGLIVSGWEFF. The DNA for the CDR3 is TGTGCCGGTCTTATCGTTTCGGGTTGGGAGTTCTTC.

The chain links TRBV6-1 to TRBJ1-4, with D perhaps matching TRBD1 (5 bases). Germline V gene data show CDR1 as MNHNS and CDR2 as SASEGT. The CDR3 consists of 15 residues. Trimming cost V 6 bases and J 2 bases, with 13 bases left between them. The CDR3 loop is CASRRGLGTNEKLFF. In nucleotides, the CDR3 is TGTGCCAGCAGAAGGGGATTGGGCACTAATGAAAAACTGTTTTTT.

The chain uses TRBV2 and TRBJ1-3; D call uncertain. The CDR3 consists of 12 residues. V was cut by 7 bases and J by 4 bases, with 8 bases left in between. Germline V gene data show CDR1 as SNHLY and CDR2 as FYNNEI. CDR3 nucleotides: TGTGCCAGCAAGAAACTAGGAAACACCATATATTTT. Residues: CASKKLGNTIYF.

Comment on this clone: Other nucleotide sequences from this sample produce the same CDR3. V and J are TRBV5-1 and TRBJ2-1; 11 nucleotides line up with TRBD2. The V gene end was trimmed by 4 bases and the J gene end by 7 bases; junction bases not matched to a gene: 7. CDR1 SGHRS and CDR2 YFSETQ come from the germline V gene. The CDR3 has 15 residues. CDR3 sequence reads: CASSPLAGDGNEQFF. The CDR3 coding sequence is TGCGCCAGCAGCCCACTAGCGGGAGATGGGAATGAGCAGTTCTTC.